A selection of T cell receptor beta chains follows, all from one sample in a study of immune heterogeneity within non-small cell lung tumors. TCRdb re-derived calls from the multiplex PCR reads in MiXCR, one entry per CDR3 protein. The sample has around 4,600 distinct CDR3 sequences, 36% seen once. The specimen was lung tumor tissue. These receptor sequences come from a woman aged 50 to 60 with non-small cell lung cancer. The CDR3 runs from the conserved cysteine through the conserved F or W. D genes are given only for firm matches. Clone size is shown for a subset of rows, as once, few, many or a class of expanded clone.

J gene: TRBJ1-4
clone size: NA
V gene: TRBV5-4
D gene: NA
CDR3 DNA: TGTGGCAGCAGCCCCCACGGGGGTAATAATGAAAAACTGTTTTTT
CDR3 protein: CGSSPHGGNNEKLFF

J gene: TRBJ1-4
clone size: few
V gene: TRBV6-1
D gene: NA
CDR3 DNA: TGTGCCAGCAGTATCATACAGGGTACTAATGAAAAACTGTTTTTT
CDR3 protein: CASSIIQGTNEKLFF

J gene: TRBJ2-1
clone size: medium-sized
V gene: TRBV5-1
D gene: NA
CDR3 DNA: TGCGCCAGCAGCTTCTCCTACAATGAGCAGTTCTTC
CDR3 protein: CASSFSYNEQFF

J gene: TRBJ1-1
clone size: medium-sized
V gene: TRBV5-1
D gene: TRBD1
CDR3 DNA: TGCGCCAGCAGGCTTTCCGGGACAGGCATTGAAGCTTTCTTT
CDR3 protein: CASRLSGTGIEAFF

J gene: TRBJ2-1
clone size: medium-sized
V gene: TRBV18
D gene: NA
CDR3 DNA: TGTGCCAGCTCAATCCGGGCCCCCGGGGGAATGGAGCAGTTCTTC
CDR3 protein: CASSIRAPGGMEQFF

J gene: TRBJ2-7
clone size: medium-sized
V gene: TRBV7-9
D gene: NA
CDR3 DNA: TGTGCCAGCAGCTTGTCCCGGGACTTCTACGAGCAGTACTTC
CDR3 protein: CASSLSRDFYEQYF

J gene: TRBJ1-3
clone size: medium-sized
V gene: TRBV20-1
D gene: NA
CDR3 DNA: TGCAGTGCTAAAGCGACGGGCATGGGCTCTGGAAACACCATATATTTT
CDR3 protein: CSAKATGMGSGNTIYF

J gene: TRBJ2-1
clone size: NA
V gene: TRBV2
D gene: TRBD2
CDR3 DNA: TGTGCCAGCAGTGGTCTAGCGGGGGGGCCTAGTGAGCAGTTCTTC
CDR3 protein: CASSGLAGGPSEQFF

J gene: TRBJ1-1
clone size: medium-sized
V gene: TRBV4-1
D gene: NA
CDR3 DNA: TGCGCCAGCAGCCAAGGATCCGGAAGGAACACTGAAGCTTTCTTT
CDR3 protein: CASSQGSGRNTEAFF

J gene: TRBJ2-2
clone size: medium-sized
V gene: TRBV6-1
D gene: TRBD1
CDR3 DNA: TGTGCGACTGACAGGGATGGGCTGTTGTCCGGGGAGCTGTTTTTT
CDR3 protein: CATDRDGLLSGELFF

J gene: TRBJ1-3
clone size: medium-sized
V gene: TRBV6-1
D gene: NA
CDR3 DNA: TGTGCCAGCAGTGAATGGGTGCGCACCATATATTTT
CDR3 protein: CASSEWVRTIYF

J gene: TRBJ2-7
clone size: medium-sized
V gene: TRBV19
D gene: NA
CDR3 DNA: TGTGCCAGTAAGCCAGGGGACTCCTACGAGCAGTACTTC
CDR3 protein: CASKPGDSYEQYF

J gene: TRBJ1-1
clone size: large
V gene: TRBV20-1
D gene: NA
CDR3 DNA: TGCAGTGCTCCGGGCGGGGACACTGAAGCTTTCTTT
CDR3 protein: CSAPGGDTEAFF

J gene: TRBJ1-2
clone size: many
V gene: TRBV3-1
D gene: TRBD1
CDR3 DNA: TGTGCCAGCAGCCAGGGAGGGGGGACAGCCGGCTACACCTTC
CDR3 protein: CASSQGGGTAGYTF

J gene: TRBJ2-2
clone size: NA
V gene: TRBV28
D gene: NA
CDR3 DNA: TGTGCCAGCAGTTCCCCGGGATTTGCCGGGGAGCTGTTTTTT
CDR3 protein: CASSSPGFAGELFF

J gene: TRBJ2-3
clone size: medium-sized
V gene: TRBV28
D gene: NA
CDR3 DNA: TGTGCCAGCACCCCTTCTGTGTATTATACGCAGTATTTT
CDR3 protein: CASTPSVYYTQYF

J gene: TRBJ2-5
clone size: few
V gene: TRBV20-1
D gene: TRBD1
CDR3 DNA: TGCAGTGCTAGGACAGGGGGCGTGGGGACCCAGTACTTC
CDR3 protein: CSARTGGVGTQYF

J gene: TRBJ1-2
clone size: NA
V gene: TRBV2
D gene: NA
CDR3 DNA: TGTGCCAGCAGTGCAGTTGCCTACACCTTC
CDR3 protein: CASSAVAYTF

J gene: TRBJ2-3
clone size: medium-sized
V gene: TRBV6-1
D gene: TRBD2
CDR3 DNA: TGTGCCAGCAGTTCCACCCCTAGCGGGAGGGACACAGATACGCAGTATTTT
CDR3 protein: CASSSTPSGRDTDTQYF

J gene: TRBJ2-7
clone size: many
V gene: TRBV29-1
D gene: NA
CDR3 DNA: TGCAGCGTTGTCAAGAGCTCCTACGAGCAGTACTTC
CDR3 protein: CSVVKSSYEQYF

J gene: TRBJ2-4
clone size: NA
V gene: TRBV19
D gene: NA
CDR3 DNA: TGTGCCAGTAGTATCCAACGGGACATACTAGCCAAAAACATTCAGTACTTC
CDR3 protein: CASSIQRDILAKNIQYF

J gene: TRBJ2-3
clone size: NA
V gene: TRBV20-1
D gene: TRBD2
CDR3 DNA: TGCAGTACTAGACCGACTAGCGGGGGTAACCCAGATACGCAGTATTTT
CDR3 protein: CSTRPTSGGNPDTQYF

J gene: TRBJ2-7
clone size: once
V gene: TRBV24-1
D gene: NA
CDR3 DNA: TGTGCCACCAGTGACAAGAACAGGGAGGGGCAGTACTTC
CDR3 protein: CATSDKNREGQYF

J gene: TRBJ2-1
clone size: NA
V gene: TRBV7-9
D gene: TRBD1
CDR3 DNA: TGTGCCAGCAGCCCAAGACAGGGTCCGAGGGATGAGCAGTTCTTC
CDR3 protein: CASSPRQGPRDEQFF

J gene: TRBJ2-1
clone size: many
V gene: TRBV11-3
D gene: TRBD2
CDR3 DNA: TGTGCCAGCAGCTTAGTGGGGATGGCGGGGGGGCTGTACAATGAGCAGTTCTTC
CDR3 protein: CASSLVGMAGGLYNEQFF

J gene: TRBJ2-2
clone size: NA
V gene: TRBV10-3
D gene: NA
CDR3 DNA: TGTGCCATCATGGGCGGGATGGGAACCGGGGAGCTGTTTTTT
CDR3 protein: CAIMGGMGTGELFF

J gene: TRBJ1-4
clone size: medium-sized
V gene: TRBV18
D gene: NA
CDR3 DNA: TGTGCCAGCTCACCATCGGCCACTGGTGAAAAACTGTTTTTT
CDR3 protein: CASSPSATGEKLFF

J gene: TRBJ1-1
clone size: NA
V gene: TRBV5-1
D gene: NA
CDR3 DNA: TGCGCCAGCAGCTCGAGGGGGACTGAAGCTTTCTTT
CDR3 protein: CASSSRGTEAFF

J gene: TRBJ1-2
clone size: NA
V gene: TRBV11-3
D gene: NA
CDR3 DNA: TGTGCCAGCAGCTTAGAACGCTGGGATCTGAACTATGGCTACACCTTC
CDR3 protein: CASSLERWDLNYGYTF

J gene: TRBJ2-2
clone size: once
V gene: TRBV9
D gene: NA
CDR3 DNA: TGTGCCAGCAGCCTACGGGCGGGGGCGGGCACCGGGGAGCTGTTTTTT
CDR3 protein: CASSLRAGAGTGELFF

J gene: TRBJ1-1
clone size: many
V gene: TRBV5-1
D gene: TRBD1
CDR3 DNA: TGCGCCAGCAACCCAGGGGGCGGGTTGAACACTGAAGCTTTCTTT
CDR3 protein: CASNPGGGLNTEAFF

J gene: TRBJ2-7
clone size: medium-sized
V gene: TRBV11-3
D gene: NA
CDR3 DNA: TGTGCCAGCTCGGGGAACGAGCAGTACTTC
CDR3 protein: CASSGNEQYF

J gene: TRBJ2-1
clone size: NA
V gene: TRBV24-1
D gene: TRBD2
CDR3 DNA: TGTGCCACCATTTATACAAAGCGGGGGGACTCCTACAATGAGCAGTTCTTC
CDR3 protein: CATIYTKRGDSYNEQFF

J gene: TRBJ1-2
clone size: NA
V gene: TRBV28
D gene: NA
CDR3 DNA: TGTGCCAGCAGTCTTCGGAACCATGGCTACACCTTC
CDR3 protein: CASSLRNHGYTF

J gene: TRBJ2-2
clone size: medium-sized
V gene: TRBV2
D gene: TRBD1
CDR3 DNA: TGTGCCAGCAGTTTGGACAGGGCCGGGGAGCTGTTTTTT
CDR3 protein: CASSLDRAGELFF

J gene: TRBJ1-5
clone size: medium-sized
V gene: TRBV19
D gene: NA
CDR3 DNA: TGTGCCAGTGGTGTCAATCAGCCCCAGCATTTT
CDR3 protein: CASGVNQPQHF

J gene: TRBJ1-3
clone size: medium-sized
V gene: TRBV7-9
D gene: NA
CDR3 DNA: TGTGCCAGCAGCTTACACGGAAACACCATATATTTT
CDR3 protein: CASSLHGNTIYF

J gene: TRBJ1-2
clone size: NA
V gene: TRBV28
D gene: TRBD1
CDR3 DNA: TGTGCCAGCAGTTCGTCAGGGGGGGATGGCTACACCTTC
CDR3 protein: CASSSSGGDGYTF

J gene: TRBJ2-7
clone size: NA
V gene: TRBV6-5
D gene: NA
CDR3 DNA: TGTGCCAGCAGTTACGGGTTACGGTCCTACGAGCAGTACTTC
CDR3 protein: CASSYGLRSYEQYF

J gene: TRBJ1-2
clone size: medium-sized
V gene: TRBV20-1
D gene: NA
CDR3 DNA: TGCAGTGCGGAAGAGCCCCTGGACTATGGCTACACCTTC
CDR3 protein: CSAEEPLDYGYTF

J gene: TRBJ2-7
clone size: NA
V gene: TRBV20-1
D gene: NA
CDR3 DNA: TGCAGTGCTAAATCCCAAGGACAGTCCTACGAGCAGTACTTC
CDR3 protein: CSAKSQGQSYEQYF

J gene: TRBJ2-5
clone size: few
V gene: TRBV24-1
D gene: TRBD2
CDR3 DNA: TGTGCCACCAGTGCTCCCTCCGGGGGGGCGGGGGAGACCCAGTACTTC
CDR3 protein: CATSAPSGGAGETQYF

J gene: TRBJ1-3
clone size: many
V gene: TRBV7-9
D gene: NA
CDR3 DNA: TGTGCCAGCAGCCCCCGCCCAAACACCATATATTTT
CDR3 protein: CASSPRPNTIYF

J gene: TRBJ1-2
clone size: medium-sized
V gene: TRBV11-2
D gene: TRBD1
CDR3 DNA: TGTGCCAGCAGCTTACAGGGGGCGGGCTACACCTTC
CDR3 protein: CASSLQGAGYTF

J gene: TRBJ2-2
clone size: medium-sized
V gene: TRBV5-1
D gene: NA
CDR3 DNA: TGCGCCAGCGGGCCCGCGGGGTTAGGGGCTTTCACCGGGGAGCTGTTTTTT
CDR3 protein: CASGPAGLGAFTGELFF

J gene: TRBJ2-7
clone size: large
V gene: TRBV27
D gene: NA
CDR3 DNA: TGTGCCAGCCAAAGGTTACTGGGGTATCGATCCTACGAGCAGTACTTC
CDR3 protein: CASQRLLGYRSYEQYF

J gene: TRBJ2-7
clone size: medium-sized
V gene: TRBV15
D gene: TRBD1
CDR3 DNA: TGTGCCACCAGCGGCTACCTCGGACAGGGGGCTGATGAGCAGTACTTC
CDR3 protein: CATSGYLGQGADEQYF

J gene: TRBJ2-7
clone size: medium-sized
V gene: TRBV10-2
D gene: NA
CDR3 DNA: TGCGCCACCGGGGGATCCTCCTACGAGCAGTACTTC
CDR3 protein: CATGGSSYEQYF

J gene: TRBJ2-4
clone size: few
V gene: TRBV7-8
D gene: NA
CDR3 DNA: TGTGCCAGCAGCTTAGTTCCGGGGTCAGACATTCAGTACTTC
CDR3 protein: CASSLVPGSDIQYF

J gene: TRBJ1-5
clone size: once
V gene: TRBV6-1
D gene: TRBD1
CDR3 DNA: TGTGCCAGCAGTGGGACAGGGGGAATGAGTCAGCCCCAGCATTTT
CDR3 protein: CASSGTGGMSQPQHF

J gene: TRBJ1-2
clone size: NA
V gene: TRBV5-4
D gene: NA
CDR3 DNA: TGTGCCAGCAGCTTAGGGAGGCATGGCTACACCTTC
CDR3 protein: CASSLGRHGYTF

J gene: TRBJ1-4
clone size: medium-sized
V gene: TRBV5-8
D gene: NA
CDR3 DNA: TGTGCCAGCAGCTCCACTGGGGTGACGAGAGAAAAACTGTTTTTT
CDR3 protein: CASSSTGVTREKLFF

J gene: TRBJ2-7
clone size: medium-sized
V gene: TRBV6-1
D gene: NA
CDR3 DNA: TGTGCCAGCAGTGAAGCCCCCTGGGAGCCGACCTACGAGCAGTACTTC
CDR3 protein: CASSEAPWEPTYEQYF

J gene: TRBJ1-2
clone size: hyperexpanded
V gene: TRBV4-1
D gene: TRBD1
CDR3 DNA: TGCGCCAGCAGCCAAGATTGGGGCACAGGGGGCGCGGGAGGCTACACCTTC
CDR3 protein: CASSQDWGTGGAGGYTF

J gene: TRBJ1-5
clone size: NA
V gene: TRBV7-3
D gene: NA
CDR3 DNA: TGTGCCAGCACCATATACCGGGACAATAGCAATCAGCCCCAGCATTTT
CDR3 protein: CASTIYRDNSNQPQHF

J gene: TRBJ2-2
clone size: large
V gene: TRBV5-1
D gene: TRBD2
CDR3 DNA: TGCGCCAGCAGGACTAGCGGGAACGGGGAGCTGTTTTTT
CDR3 protein: CASRTSGNGELFF

J gene: TRBJ1-2
clone size: many
V gene: TRBV5-6
D gene: TRBD1
CDR3 DNA: TGTGCCAGCAGCTTGGGACAGGGTAGGAGAGCTGGCTACACCTTC
CDR3 protein: CASSLGQGRRAGYTF

J gene: TRBJ2-4
clone size: few
V gene: TRBV19
D gene: NA
CDR3 DNA: TGTGCCAGTAAGCCCCGGGGAGCTCAGGTGGGGGCAGCCTTC
CDR3 protein: CASKPRGAQVGAAF